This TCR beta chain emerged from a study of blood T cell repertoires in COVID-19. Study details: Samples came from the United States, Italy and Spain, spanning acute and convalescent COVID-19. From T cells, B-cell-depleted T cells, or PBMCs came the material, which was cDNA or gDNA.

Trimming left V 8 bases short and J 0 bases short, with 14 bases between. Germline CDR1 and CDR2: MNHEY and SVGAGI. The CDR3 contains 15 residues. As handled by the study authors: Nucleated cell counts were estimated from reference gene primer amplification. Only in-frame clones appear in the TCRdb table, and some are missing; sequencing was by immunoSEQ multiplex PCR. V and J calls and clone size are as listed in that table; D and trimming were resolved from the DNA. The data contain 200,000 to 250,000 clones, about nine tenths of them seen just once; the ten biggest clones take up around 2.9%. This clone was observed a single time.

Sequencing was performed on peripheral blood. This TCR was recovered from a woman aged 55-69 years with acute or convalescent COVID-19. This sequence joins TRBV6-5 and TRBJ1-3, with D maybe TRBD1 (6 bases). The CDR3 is CASAFDRSSGNTIYF. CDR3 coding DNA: TGTGCCAGCGCCTTTGACAGGTCCTCTGGAAACACCATATATTTT.